This T cell receptor (beta chain) derives from a study of blood T cell repertoires in COVID-19. Study overall: Samples came from the United States, Italy and Spain, spanning acute and convalescent COVID-19. T cells, B-cell-depleted T cells, or PBMCs provided the cDNA or gDNA that served as material.

Germline V CDR1 and CDR2: SGDLS, YYNGEE. Trimming took 1 base from V and 8 from J, leaving 13 bases between them. This CDR3 comprises 14 residues. Generated by immunoSEQ multiplex PCR, the TCRdb table keeps only in-frame clones and is missing some. The table lists over 200,000 clones, approximately 84% of them singletons, with approximately 6% in the top ten. The sequence came from an elderly man with acute or convalescent COVID-19. The genes are TRBV9 and TRBJ2-4; D not certain. The sequenced material came from peripheral blood. CDR3 in DNA: TGTGCCAGCAGCGTATGGCGAGACTCTGACATTCAGTACTTC. Encoded protein: CASSVWRDSDIQYF.